These 26 T cell receptor beta chains were all obtained from the same sample, sequenced in a study of human T cells and chemical hapten exposure (dated by TCRdb to the early 2020s). Interpreted using the paper, the time point label stands for: patch test 2, 6 weeks after DPC sensitization. The treatment or condition label of this sample denotes: therapeutic diphenylcyclopropenone sensitization with weekly scalp DPC. The library was built by means of RACE. TCRdb names NextSeq 500 as the instrument used. The public sequencing data were trimmed at Q25 with fastp and processed into clonotypes with MiXCR by TCRdb, which kept only in-frame beta chains. Each CDR3 protein appears once, grouped with its most common genes and DNA. Here the sample has around 130,000 distinct CDR3 sequences; over 9.5% occur a single time. The ten largest clonotypes hold around 1.4% of the sample. The specimen comprised whole blood, sampled in connection with sensitization to the hapten diphenylcyclopropenone (DPC). The receptors derive from a woman in her forties or fifties with alopecia areata. Some clones in this sample may be carry-over from other donors' samples.

The J gene is TRBJ2-7, the V gene TRBV29-1; 9 positions agree with TRBD1. J lost 4 bases, V lost 2 bases, and 3 bases had no gene match. The CDR3 sequence is 13 residues long. The germline V gene has CDR1 SQVTM and CDR2 ANQGSEA. The CDR3 DNA reads TGCAGCGTTGAACCCGGGACAGGGTACGAGCAGTACTTC. Translating gives CSVEPGTGYEQYF.

The chain carries TRBV5-6 and TRBJ2-1, with 9 bases aligning to TRBD1. CDR3 length: 15 amino acids. Trimming cost V 0 bases and J 5 bases; bases outside gene matches: 3. From germline, CDR1 is SGHDT and CDR2 YYEEEE. CDR3 amino acids: CASSLAGTGNNEQFF. As DNA, the CDR3 is TGTGCCAGCAGCTTGGCCGGGACAGGGAACAATGAGCAGTTCTTC.

This chain links TRBV12-5 with TRBJ2-1; 9 positions agree with TRBD2. The J segment lost 6 bases and the V segment lost 5 bases, leaving 8 bases of the junction unmatched. The CDR3 loop spans 15 amino acids. Germline V gives CDR1 LGHNT, CDR2 FRNRAP. The CDR3, as DNA: TGTGCTAGTGGTCCCCCAGCGGGAGGTACCAATGAGCAGTTCTTC. Translating it yields CASGPPAGGTNEQFF.

This clonotype was seen many times. The chain has TRBV5-4 and TRBJ1-2; no clear D gene. Germline V gives CDR1 SGHNT, CDR2 YYREEE (reference sequence). The length of the CDR3 is 14 residues. Trimming removed 0 bases at V and 4 bases at J, with 10 bases between. The CDR3 spells CASSLAQATYGYTF. The CDR3 DNA reads TGTGCCAGCAGCTTGGCCCAGGCGACCTATGGCTACACCTTC.

This clonotype has ten or more counts. The chain couples TRBV14 to TRBJ2-1; D unclear. The CDR3 is 16 residues long. Germline V CDR1 and CDR2: SGHDN, FVKESK. V shed 4 bases and J shed 0 bases, with 13 bases lying between them. The CDR3: CASSPFGVNSYNEQFF. The CDR3 DNA is TGTGCCAGCAGCCCTTTTGGGGTCAACTCCTACAATGAGCAGTTCTTC.

The V call is TRBV12-3 or TRBV12-4, the J call TRBJ2-5; no clear D. V was shortened by 2 bases and J by 4 bases, with 8 bases between the two germline ends. This CDR3 contains 13 residues. The CDR3 DNA is TGTGCCAGCAGTTTAACCCAGGTAGAGACCCAGTACTTC. Amino acids: CASSLTQVETQYF.

This clonotype was seen a few times. The rearrangement links TRBV12-3 or TRBV12-4 to TRBJ2-7; 10 nucleotides match TRBD2. The trim removed 3 bases at V and 1 base at J, leaving 3 bases unmatched. This CDR3 has 15 amino acids. The CDR3 nucleotides read TGTGCCAGCAGTTTGCCTAGCGGGAGTTCCTACGAGCAGTACTTC. Protein: CASSLPSGSSYEQYF.

This clonotype was picked up many times. This rearrangement joins TRBV10-2 to TRBJ1-1; a possible D gene is TRBD1 (5 bases). Germline CDR1 is WSHSY and CDR2 is SAAADI. CDR3 length equals 14 residues. V lost 2 bases, J lost 1 base, and 8 bases lay in between. The CDR3 sequence is CASSEGHSNTEAFF. DNA of the CDR3: TGCGCCAGCAGTGAGGGACACTCGAACACTGAAGCTTTCTTT.

J is TRBJ2-7 and V is TRBV5-1; TRBD1 matches 7 bases. The CDR3 contains 15 residues. With V trimmed by 3 bases and J by 0 bases, 6 bases remained unmatched. CDR1 and CDR2 from the germline V gene are SGHRS and YFSETQ. In DNA, the CDR3 is TGCGCCAGCAGCTGGACCGGACAGGACTCCTACGAGCAGTACTTC. This translates into CASSWTGQDSYEQYF.

This clonotype was seen a few times. The J gene is TRBJ2-2, the V gene TRBV2, with TRBD1 matching 7 bases. There are 17 residues in the CDR3. V shed 5 bases, J shed 4 bases, and the junction held 13 bases outside the gene matches. Germline assignment: CDR1 SNHLY and CDR2 FYNNEI. CDR3 in amino acids: CASSPKATGSGTGELFF. The CDR3 bases are TGTGCCAGCAGTCCGAAAGCGACAGGGTCGGGCACCGGGGAGCTGTTTTTT.

The genes are TRBV12-3 or TRBV12-4 and TRBJ1-5, with 7 bases identical to TRBD1. V shed 5 bases, J shed 4 bases, and the junction held 5 bases outside the gene matches. CDR3 length: 14 residues. This chain's CDR3 is CASSQGQVNQPQHF. The CDR3 DNA is TGTGCCAGCAGTCAAGGACAGGTTAATCAGCCCCAGCATTTT.

This clonotype was recorded at least ten times. V and J are TRBV4-2 and TRBJ2-7; D is perhaps TRBD2 (5 bases). Trimming stripped 3 bases from V and 7 bases from J, with 13 bases between. Germline lookup yields CDR1 LGHNA and CDR2 YNFKEQ. This CDR3 is built from 13 residues. The CDR3 sequence is CASSQELAREQYF. CDR3 nucleotides: TGTGCCAGCAGCCAGGAATTAGCGAGGGAGCAGTACTTC.

This clonotype was recorded a few times. The chain is built from TRBV6-5 and TRBJ2-5; 11 nucleotides line up with TRBD2. The V gene's germline CDR1 is MNHEY and CDR2 SVGAGI. The V segment lost 6 bases and the J segment 4 bases; nucleotides outside the gene matches: 10. CDR3 length: 16 amino acids. Written as DNA, the CDR3 is TGTGCCAGCAGCCGTTCCCCTACTAGCGGGAGAGAGACCCAGTACTTC. Protein: CASSRSPTSGRETQYF.

This clonotype showed up just a few times. The chain has TRBV4-3 and TRBJ1-6; D gene uncertain. V shed 4 bases and J shed 0 bases, with 10 bases lying between them. Germline V CDR1 and CDR2: LGHNA, YSLEER. The CDR3 sequence is 16 residues long. The CDR3 DNA reads TGCGCCAGCAGCCCGCTCCTTAGCTCCTATAATTCACCCCTCCACTTT. Residues: CASSPLLSSYNSPLHF.

About this clonotype itself: The junction differs from germline at one of its ends, possibly a read error. This chain connects TRBV5-6 to TRBJ2-3, with no clear D. This CDR3 has 13 residues. CDR1 and CDR2 from the germline V gene are SGHDT and YYEEEE. The CDR3 spells CTSSFSVRDTQYF. CDR3 DNA: TGTACCAGCAGCTTTTCAGTTCGGGATACGCAGTATTTT. The whole variable domain, remainder taken from reference TRBV5-6 and TRBJ2-3, is DAGVTQSPTHLIKTRGQQVTLRCSPKSGHDTVSWYQQALGQGPQFIFQYYEEEERQRGNFPDRFSGHQFPNYSSELNVNALLLGDSALYLCTSSFSVRDTQYFGPGTRLTVL.

This clonotype was observed many times. The chain carries TRBV3-1 and TRBJ2-6; TRBD2 agrees at 10 bases. Germline CDR1 is LGHDT and CDR2 is YNNKEL (reference sequence). V shed 3 bases and J 1 base; nucleotides not matched to a gene: 3. The CDR3 extends over 17 amino acids. In nucleotides, the CDR3 is TGTGCCAGCAGCCACAGCGGGAGGGTATCTGGGGCCAACGTCCTGACTTTC. Its protein is CASSHSGRVSGANVLTF.

As regards this clonotype: With a much larger clone just one base away, this may be a read error. The chain links TRBV7-2 to TRBJ1-3, with TRBD1 identical over 9 bases. From germline, CDR1 is SGHTA and CDR2 FQGNSA. The length of the CDR3 is 16 residues. With V trimmed by 5 bases and J by 3 bases, 8 bases remained unmatched. In DNA, the CDR3 is TGTGCCAGCAGCCAGATAGACAGGGGGGTTGGAAACACCATATATTTT. This encodes CASSQIDRGVGNTIYF.

A few counts support this clonotype. The chain employs TRBV2 and TRBJ2-1; TRBD2 aligns across 12 bases. The CDR3 has 15 amino acids. Germline V gene data show CDR1 as SNHLY and CDR2 as FYNNEI. Unmatched junction bases numbered 8, after V lost 6 bases and J lost 8 bases. In nucleotides, the CDR3 is TGTGCCAGCAGCCTACTAGCGGGAGGCCGGGATGAGCAGTTCTTC. Protein product: CASSLLAGGRDEQFF. Using reference TRBV2 and TRBJ2-1 for the parts outside the CDR3, the full variable domain is EPEVTQTPSHQVTQMGQEVILRCVPISNHLYFYWYRQILGQKVEFLVSFYNNEISEKSEIFDDQFSVERPDGSNFTLKIRSTKLEDSAMYFCASSLLAGGRDEQFFGPGTRLTVL.

This clonotype was seen more than once but under ten times. The chain carries TRBV18 and TRBJ2-6; D is perhaps TRBD1 (6 bases). V lost 8 bases and J lost 0, with 20 bases in between. Germline CDR1 and CDR2: KGHSH and LQKENI. This CDR3 contains 18 residues. The CDR3 sequence: CASTANRVKSSGANVLTF. CDR3 sequence (DNA): TGTGCCAGCACTGCTAACAGGGTGAAATCCTCTGGGGCCAACGTCCTGACTTTC.

This clonotype appeared a few times. This rearrangement joins TRBV5-1 to TRBJ2-1, with D perhaps matching TRBD2 (6 bases). The length of the CDR3 is 15 residues. The V gene's germline CDR1 is SGHRS and CDR2 YFSETQ. Trimming pared 3 bases from V and 5 bases from J, leaving 15 bases between. CDR3 sequence: CASSWDSPPHNEQFF. Written as DNA, the CDR3 is TGCGCCAGCAGCTGGGACTCTCCCCCCCACAATGAGCAGTTCTTC.

CDR3 amino acids: CASSLSQGATDTQYF. The CDR3 DNA reads as TGTGCCAGCAGTTTATCACAGGGGGCAACAGATACGCAGTATTTT. The chain links TRBV12-3 or TRBV12-4 to TRBJ2-3, with 9 bases aligning to TRBD1. CDR3 length equals 15 residues. The trim removed 2 bases at V and 3 bases at J, leaving 3 bases unmatched.

This clonotype was picked up many times. The rearrangement uses TRBV29-1 and TRBJ2-7; 9 bases align to TRBD2. Germline CDR1 reads SQVTM; CDR2 reads ANQGSEA. With V trimmed by 7 bases and J by 2 bases, 9 bases remained unmatched. This CDR3 comprises 14 residues. The CDR3 DNA follows: TGCAGCGCTTTGATAGCGGGAGCTCCCTACGAGCAGTACTTC. It specifies CSALIAGAPYEQYF.

Many counts were recorded for this clonotype. CDR3 sequence (DNA): TGCAGCGTCTTAGCGGGAGCCCCCGGTGAGCAGTTCTTC. Translation gives CSVLAGAPGEQFF. This chain uses TRBV29-1 with TRBJ2-1; TRBD2 matches 9 bases. V shed 6 bases, J shed 9 bases, and the junction held 9 bases outside the gene matches. This CDR3 region has 13 residues. Germline loops: CDR1 SQVTM, CDR2 ANQGSEA.

This clonotype was counted at least ten times. V gene TRBV29-1 combines with J gene TRBJ1-5; perhaps TRBD1 as D (6 bases). CDR3 length: 14 amino acids. V was cut by 4 bases and J by 1 base, with 11 bases left in between. Germline assignment: CDR1 SQVTM and CDR2 ANQGSEA. CDR3 amino acids: CSVVQGTSNQPQHF. The CDR3 bases are TGCAGCGTTGTACAGGGCACAAGCAATCAGCCCCAGCATTTT.

The chain has TRBV11-1 and TRBJ2-2; TRBD2 matches 8 bases. The CDR3 extends over 17 amino acids. Germline-derived CDR1 and CDR2 are SGHAT and FQDESV (reference sequence). The ends lost 1 base at V and 0 bases at J; junction bases unmatched: 4. The CDR3 is CASSLVGSGANTGELFF. The CDR3 DNA sequence: TGTGCCAGCAGCTTAGTGGGTAGCGGGGCGAACACCGGGGAGCTGTTTTTT.

This clonotype has ten or more counts. The gene calls are TRBV20-1 and TRBJ1-5; D gene uncertain. Trimming cost V 5 bases and J 4 bases, with 12 bases left between them. The CDR3 is made up of 13 amino acids. In germline, CDR1 is DFQATT, CDR2 SNEGSKA (reference sequence). As DNA, the CDR3 is TGCAGTGCTGGGGTGGGCGGGAATCAGCCCCAGCATTTT. Translation: CSAGVGGNQPQHF.